This entry lists 30 T cell receptor beta chains sequenced from one sample in a study of identical twins. MiXCR was run by TCRdb on the 5' RACE reads, yielding one entry per CDR3 protein. The sample holds about 900,000 distinct CDR3 sequences; 9% to 15% are singletons and the top ten take roughly 1.6%. The sample was also linked to a second study, of yellow fever vaccine responses in identical twins.

What was sequenced was PBMCs. The source is a woman between 18 and 29 years old in good health.

The chain carries TRBV7-3 and TRBJ2-3; TRBD2 matches 11 bases. CDR1 is SGHTA, CDR2 FQGTGA, per germline. The CDR3 is made up of 17 amino acids. The V segment lost 5 bases and the J segment 5 bases; nucleotides outside the gene matches: 12. In nucleotides, the CDR3 is TGTGCCAGCAGCCCCAACTCGCTAGCGGGAGGTCTAGATACGCAGTATTTT. Its translation: CASSPNSLAGGLDTQYF.

In this sample, this clonotype turned up once. This sequence joins TRBV7-8 and TRBJ2-7; 11 bases are shared with TRBD1. The CDR3 runs to 17 residues. V gave up 1 base and J gave up 6 bases; unmatched junction bases: 11. Germline V gene lookup returns CDR1 SGHVS and CDR2 FQNEAQ. The CDR3 loop reads CASSLGTGGSRGGEQYV. CDR3 bases: TGTGCCAGCAGCTTAGGGACAGGGGGCTCCCGGGGCGGCGAGCAGTACGTC.

The rearrangement links TRBV7-8 to TRBJ2-1; 8 bases match TRBD2. Looked up from germline, CDR1 is SGHVS and CDR2 is FQNEAQ. The CDR3 covers 17 residues. The junction had 8 bases not matched to a gene; V was cut back by 4 bases and J by 0 bases. Here the CDR3 reads CASSSPYGGVSYNEQFF. CDR3 nucleotide sequence: TGTGCCAGCAGCTCACCCTACGGGGGGGTCTCCTACAATGAGCAGTTCTTC. Looking up the rest from reference TRBV7-8 and TRBJ2-1 gives the full variable domain: GAGVSQSPRYKVAKRGQDVALRCDPISGHVSLFWYQQALGQGPEFLTYFQNEAQLDKSGLPSDRFFAERPEGSVSTLKIQRTQQEDSAVYLCASSSPYGGVSYNEQFFGPGTRLTVL.

A few counts support this clonotype. The chain recombines TRBV7-9 with TRBJ2-2; 9 nucleotides match TRBD2. The trim removed 1 base at V and 2 bases at J, leaving 5 bases unmatched. Germline V lookup: CDR1 SEHNR, CDR2 FQNEAQ (reference sequence). This CDR3 is built from 17 residues. CDR3 bases: TGTGCCAGCAGCTTAGTGGCTAGCGGGGAAAACACCGGGGAGCTGTTTTTT. It encodes CASSLVASGENTGELFF.

This sequence joins TRBV10-3 and TRBJ2-1, with TRBD2 matching 9 bases. With V trimmed by 10 bases and J by 3 bases, 10 bases remained unmatched. Germline CDR1 ENHRY, CDR2 SYGVKD. The CDR3 is 15 residues long. The CDR3 region has the DNA TGTGCCACTCAAAGTAGCGGGAGCAACTACAATGAGCAGTTCTTC. Translation: CATQSSGSNYNEQFF.

This clonotype was counted between two and nine times. V is TRBV15 and J is TRBJ1-1, with D maybe TRBD1 (6 bases). V was cut by 1 base and J by 3 bases, with 21 bases left in between. The germline gives CDR1 LNHNV, CDR2 YYDKDF (reference sequence). The CDR3 has 18 amino acids. DNA for the CDR3: TGTGCCACCAGCAGAGTAGAGGGTACATGGGGGCTGGACACTGAAGCTTTCTTT. Protein product: CATSRVEGTWGLDTEAFF.

The V and J genes are TRBV4-1 and TRBJ2-3; 11 bases match TRBD1. The germline V gene encodes CDR1 MGHRA and CDR2 YSYEKL. This CDR3 region has 15 residues. J was trimmed by 2 bases and V by 4 bases; bases with no gene match: 2. The CDR3 spells CASSRDRGTTDTQYF. In DNA, the CDR3 is TGCGCCAGCAGCCGGGACAGGGGGACCACAGATACGCAGTATTTT.

J is TRBJ2-1 and V is TRBV6-5; TRBD2 aligns across 10 bases. The J segment lost 6 bases and the V segment lost 2 bases, leaving 4 bases of the junction unmatched. Germline CDR1 is MNHEY and CDR2 is SVGAGI. This CDR3 spans 15 amino acids. The CDR3 spells CASSYPGLATNEQFF. CDR3 bases: TGTGCCAGCAGTTACCCGGGACTAGCGACCAATGAGCAGTTCTTC.

The chain has TRBV12-3 or TRBV12-4 and TRBJ2-2, with D possibly matching TRBD2 (5 bases). Trimming removed 7 bases from V and 0 bases from J, with 15 bases in between. CDR3 length equals 16 residues. The CDR3: CASTVLIAPNTGELFF. The CDR3 coding sequence is TGTGCCAGCACAGTTTTGATAGCGCCGAACACCGGGGAGCTGTTTTTT.

V gene TRBV18 combines with J gene TRBJ2-5; D is perhaps TRBD2 (6 bases). Trimming removed 3 bases at V and 3 bases at J, with 11 bases between. Germline values: CDR1 KGHSH, CDR2 LQKENI. The CDR3 is made up of 14 amino acids. DNA of the CDR3: TGTGCCAGCTCACCTCCGGGACTTAAAGAGACCCAGTACTTC. Translation: CASSPPGLKETQYF.

This clonotype has more than one count but fewer than ten. The chain recombines TRBV7-2 with TRBJ2-2; the D call may be TRBD1 or TRBD2 (6 bases each). The CDR3 has 15 residues. Germline CDR1 and CDR2: SGHTA and FQGNSA. The V end lost 0 bases, the J end lost 6 bases, and 11 bases lay between the germline ends. This CDR3 is CASSLAGGPAGELFF. The CDR3 region has the DNA TGTGCCAGCAGCTTAGCAGGGGGGCCGGCCGGGGAGCTGTTTTTT.

This clonotype was seen a single time. The chain couples TRBV11-2 to TRBJ2-1; perhaps TRBD2 as D (5 bases). The germline V gene has CDR1 SGHAT and CDR2 FQNNGV. The CDR3 totals 17 residues. V lost 8 bases to trimming and J lost 4 bases, with 24 bases between them. The CDR3 loop is CASGLSDRGVGYNEQFF. CDR3 in DNA: TGTGCCAGCGGCCTAAGCGACCGGGGAGTGGGGTACAATGAGCAGTTCTTC. The full variable domain, its missing parts supplied by reference TRBV11-2 and TRBJ2-1, is EAGVAQSPRYKIIEKRQSVAFWCNPISGHATLYWYQQILGQGPKLLIQFQNNGVVDDSQLPKDRFSAERLKGVDSTLKIQPAKLEDSAVYLCASGLSDRGVGYNEQFFGPGTRLTVL.

In this sample, this clonotype turned up many times. DNA for the CDR3: TGTGCCAGCAGTTACCAACCTAGTTTGGAGACCCAGTACTTC. As protein: CASSYQPSLETQYF. The chain employs TRBV6-5 and TRBJ2-5; no clear D gene. The CDR3 is 14 amino acids. Deletions cut 2 bases from V and 5 bases from J, with 12 bases between. The germline V gene encodes CDR1 MNHEY and CDR2 SVGAGI.

A few counts support this clonotype. The gene calls are TRBV5-1 and TRBJ2-2; D not certain. The germline CDR1 and CDR2 sequences are SGHRS and YFSETQ. Trimming shortened V by 0 bases and J by 1 base, and 10 bases separated the two germline ends. The CDR3 contains 16 residues. In DNA form, the CDR3 reads TGCGCCAGCAGCTTGGATGTCGGGCTGAACACCGGGGAGCTGTTTTTT. It specifies CASSLDVGLNTGELFF.

In its sample, this clonotype was seen a few times. V usage is TRBV2 and J usage is TRBJ1-5; no reliable D call. CDR3 length: 13 amino acids. V was shortened by 4 bases and J by 5 bases, with 9 bases between the two germline ends. CDR1 is SNHLY and CDR2 is FYNNEI in the germline V gene. For the CDR3, the DNA is TGTGCCAGCAGTGGTGAAGAGCATCAGCCCCAGCATTTT. Translating it yields CASSGEEHQPQHF.

The chain links TRBV20-1 to TRBJ2-4; possibly TRBD2 for D (6 bases). Per the germline V gene, CDR1 is DFQATT and CDR2 is SNEGSKA (reference sequence). The CDR3 is 14 residues long. The V end lost 1 base, the J end lost 3 bases, and 10 bases lay between the germline ends. CDR3: CSARVEGGKNIQYF. CDR3 in DNA: TGCAGTGCTAGAGTGGAGGGTGGCAAAAACATTCAGTACTTC.

The CDR3 DNA reads as TGCAGTGCTAGAGTCTCAGCGGGAGGCGGTTACGAGCAGTACTTC. Amino acids: CSARVSAGGGYEQYF. The chain joins TRBV20-1 to TRBJ2-7; 9 nucleotides align to TRBD2. Germline V gives CDR1 DFQATT, CDR2 SNEGSKA (reference sequence). CDR3 length: 15 residues. The trim removed 1 base at V and 4 bases at J, leaving 8 bases unmatched.

There are a few counts of this clonotype. The chain combines TRBV12-3 or TRBV12-4 with TRBJ2-5, with D tentatively TRBD1 or TRBD2 (5 bases each). The CDR3 is 17 amino acids. With 5 bases removed from V and 7 bases from J, the gap between germline ends came to 26 bases. This chain's CDR3 is CASSHSPWRGTGGTQYF. The CDR3 DNA reads TGTGCCAGCAGTCATTCACCTTGGCGAGGGACCGGAGGGACCCAGTACTTC.

Only a few counts were recorded for this clonotype. The chain employs TRBV28 and TRBJ1-2; D possibly corresponds to TRBD1 (5 bases). The CDR3 totals 12 residues. Trimming stripped 8 bases from V and 5 bases from J, with 12 bases between. Per germline, CDR1 MDHEN and CDR2 SYDVKM. The CDR3: CASYRRVYGYTF. CDR3 sequence (DNA): TGTGCCAGCTACAGGAGGGTTTATGGCTACACCTTC.

This chain links TRBV6-1 with TRBJ2-7; TRBD2 might be the D (6 bases). Germline values: CDR1 MNHNS, CDR2 SASEGT. The CDR3 loop spans 14 amino acids. V lost 4 bases to trimming and J lost 0 bases, with 10 bases between them. The CDR3 here is CASSAQEGSYEQYF. The CDR3 DNA is TGTGCCAGCAGTGCTCAGGAGGGCTCCTACGAGCAGTACTTC.

This clonotype came up a few times. The V gene is TRBV7-9, the J gene TRBJ2-7, with D possibly matching TRBD2 (5 bases). The V and J ends lost 6 bases and 4 bases respectively, with 19 bases between them. CDR1 is SEHNR, CDR2 FQNEAQ, per germline (reference sequence). The CDR3 is made up of 15 amino acids. The CDR3 bases are TGTGCCAGCAGGCCACTGACGGGAATCGGGTACGAGCAGTACTTC. Translating gives CASRPLTGIGYEQYF. Filled out from reference TRBV7-9 and TRBJ2-7, the complete variable domain reads DTGVSQNPRHKITKRGQNVTFRCDPISEHNRLYWYRQTLGQGPEFLTYFQNEAQLEKSRLLSDRFSAERPKGSFSTLEIQRTEQGDSAMYLCASRPLTGIGYEQYFGPGTRLTVT.

V usage is TRBV20-1 and J usage is TRBJ2-3; tentatively, D is TRBD2 (6 bases). Germline V gives CDR1 DFQATT, CDR2 SNEGSKA (reference sequence). This CDR3 has 14 residues. V lost 5 bases and J lost 6, with 18 bases in between. CDR3 DNA sequence: TGCAGTGCTCAATCGGGACTCACCACGGATACGCAGTATTTT. It encodes CSAQSGLTTDTQYF.

V is TRBV19 and J is TRBJ2-2; TRBD1 might be the D (5 bases). From germline, CDR1 is LNHDA and CDR2 SQIVND (reference sequence). This CDR3 comprises 14 residues. With 6 bases removed from V and 3 bases from J, the gap between germline ends came to 11 bases. CDR3 amino acids: CASRSQAYTGELFF. The CDR3 DNA follows: TGTGCCAGTAGGTCACAGGCGTACACCGGGGAGCTGTTTTTT.

There are a few counts of this clonotype. The V gene is TRBV4-2, the J gene TRBJ2-1, with D maybe TRBD2 (6 bases). Trimming took 0 bases from V and 4 from J, leaving 7 bases between them. This CDR3 has 14 residues. Germline lookup yields CDR1 LGHNA and CDR2 YNFKEQ. The CDR3 here is CASSQDGTYNEQFF. The DNA for the CDR3 is TGTGCCAGCAGCCAAGATGGGACTTACAATGAGCAGTTCTTC.

This chain uses TRBV6-5 with TRBJ2-2, with no clear D. In germline, CDR1 is MNHEY, CDR2 SVGAGI. The CDR3 runs 14 residues. V was trimmed by 2 bases and J by 4 bases, leaving 8 bases between them. CDR3 in amino acids: CASSYAAVTGELFF. DNA for the CDR3: TGTGCCAGCAGTTACGCCGCAGTCACCGGGGAGCTGTTTTTT.

This clonotype was seen a few times. This chain joins TRBV12-5 and TRBJ2-2; D not resolved. CDR1 is LGHNT and CDR2 is FRNRAP in the germline V gene. The length of the CDR3 is 12 residues. Trimming left V 5 bases short and J 7 bases short, with 8 bases between. CDR3 residues: CASGGVNGELFF. DNA for the CDR3: TGTGCTAGTGGTGGGGTTAACGGGGAGCTGTTTTTT.

V and J are TRBV24-1 and TRBJ2-7; D is undetermined. Germline assignment: CDR1 KGHDR and CDR2 SFDVKD. V was trimmed by 4 bases and J by 3 bases, leaving 9 bases between them. The CDR3 spans 13 residues. CDR3 region: CATSENQDYEQYF. The CDR3 DNA is TGTGCCACCAGTGAAAATCAAGACTACGAGCAGTACTTC.

This clonotype occurred a few times. The CDR3 DNA follows: TGTGCCAGCTCACTGACCCGACGGATGGGCAATCAGCCCCAGCATTTT. It is translated as CASSLTRRMGNQPQHF. The chain couples TRBV18 to TRBJ1-5; D not resolved. Germline CDR1 and CDR2: KGHSH and LQKENI. The CDR3 covers 16 residues. V was trimmed by 4 bases and J by 2 bases, leaving 15 bases between them.

This clonotype was seen many times. The rearrangement uses TRBV28 and TRBJ1-2; weak D call: TRBD1 (5 bases). V was clipped by 3 bases and J by 8 bases, with 13 bases between them. The length of the CDR3 is 13 residues. CDR1 MDHEN and CDR2 SYDVKM come from the germline V gene. The CDR3 here is CASSLFTGDGYTF. CDR3 coding DNA: TGTGCCAGCAGTTTGTTTACAGGAGACGGCTACACCTTC.

This clonotype was found many times. The J gene is TRBJ2-2, the V gene TRBV6-2 or TRBV6-3, with 7 bases matching TRBD1. With 4 bases clipped from V and 3 bases from J, the junction kept 5 bases outside the gene matches. Germline CDR1 MNHEY, CDR2 SVGEGT. The CDR3 runs to 15 residues. Written as DNA, the CDR3 is TGTGCCAGCAGTTTCTCCGGGACAGACACCGGGGAGCTGTTTTTT. Its translation: CASSFSGTDTGELFF.